The T cell receptor (beta chain) described here comes from a study of blood T cells in healthy people across ages. This CDR3 spans 18 amino acids. Germline V gene data show CDR1 as MNHEY and CDR2 as SVGEGT. J gave up 3 bases and V 0 bases, and 13 bases lay outside the gene matches. Notes on this clonotype: The antigen is undetermined.

A second PCR of roughly 7 to 11 cycles used a sample-barcoded 5' primer and a J-beta primer mix. MiXCR was run by TCRdb on the 5' RACE reads, yielding one entry per CDR3 protein. The repertoire holds around 1.5 million distinct CDR3 sequences, with 55% to 75% as singletons. The study, taken as a whole, reports: In older individuals, TCR beta diversity per million T cells was lower, falling roughly linearly with age. Nothing was known about donor CMV status, and this possibly confounded expanded clonotype changes.

The source material was blood. The chain uses TRBV6-2 or TRBV6-3 and TRBJ2-7; 8 bases are a match to TRBD2. The clonotype originates from a man aged 18 to 35 in good health. The CDR3 sequence is CASSYSSGESVSLYEQYF. In DNA form, the CDR3 reads TGTGCCAGCAGTTACTCTAGCGGGGAGAGCGTTTCCCTCTACGAGCAGTACTTC.